The sequence of this TCR beta chain was determined in a study of blood T cell repertoires in COVID-19. Looking at the study overall: Collection of acute and convalescent COVID-19 samples took place in the United States, Italy and Spain.

Those who participated ranged in age from roughly 18 to 100 years and resided in 20 to 25 US areas. Methods used by the authors: By means of reference gene primer amplification, nucleated cell counts were estimated. Produced via immunoSEQ multiplex PCR; TCRdb's table is partial and in-frame only. V and J calls and clone size follow that table, whereas D and trimming were derived from the DNA. The sample includes more than 250,000 clones, approximately 90% of them seen just once. The V and J ends lost 1 base and 5 bases respectively, with 7 bases between them. Germline V gene lookup returns CDR1 SGHRS and CDR2 YFSETQ. The CDR3 runs to 13 residues.

The specimen was PBMCs or T cells enriched from blood (not recorded which). The receptor comes from a woman between 18 and 29 years old who had recovered from COVID-19. The chain links TRBV5-1 to TRBJ2-4; D gene ambiguous. CDR3 DNA: TGCGCCAGCAGCTTGACAGAAGAAAACATTCAGTACTTC. It yields the protein CASSLTEENIQYF.